This TCR beta chain is drawn from a study of blood T cells in healthy people across ages. Primed by a sample-barcoded 5' primer and a J-beta primer mix, a second PCR proceeded for about 6 to 12 cycles. TCRdb passed the 5' RACE reads through MiXCR, listing each CDR3 protein once. The profile shows 1.5 million to 2 million distinct CDR3 sequences, approximately 40% of them singletons. The CDR3 is 12 residues long. From germline, CDR1 is ENHRY and CDR2 SYGVKD. V dropped 2 bases and J dropped 6 bases, with 5 bases sitting between them. Sequenced input: blood. The TCR sequence derives from a human donor in good health. The chain joins TRBV10-3 to TRBJ2-1; D call uncertain. The CDR3 nucleotides read TGTGCCATCAGTGAGAGCGCCAATGAGCAGTTCTTC. The encoded protein is CAISESANEQFF.